This T cell receptor (beta chain) appears in the sequencing data of a study of OX40 agonist ivuxolimab in advanced cancers. Overall study context: The eligibility criteria allowed prior anti-PD-1, anti-PD-L1 or anti-CTLA-4 therapy, and around 40% had some.

Study results and limitations: Clonal expansion by week 6 occurred in CD4+ and CD8+ blood T cells (at 0.1 to 3.0 mg/kg).

Here immunoSEQ multiplex PCR was the method, and the copy in TCRdb shows in-frame clones only, minus some. The sample contains under 14,000 clones, around 73% of which appear only once. V lost 3 bases, J lost 8 bases, and 8 bases stayed unmatched. The CDR3 covers 15 residues. Looked up from germline, CDR1 is MGHRA and CDR2 is YSYEKL. Systemic immunosuppression or autoimmune disease history was grounds to exclude patients. Regarding this clone: The antigen is unknown.

The sequence derives from an adult with an advanced solid tumor such as melanoma, head and neck, liver or kidney cancer. V is TRBV4-1 and J is TRBJ2-2; 8 nucleotides match TRBD1. Sequencing was performed on CD4+ or CD8+ T cells sorted from blood, taken in a trial of the OX40 agonist ivuxolimab. DNA for the CDR3: TGCGCCAGCAGCCAGTTCCAGGGGGCAGGAGGGGAGCTGTTTTTT. Protein: CASSQFQGAGGELFF.